The rows below give T cell receptor beta chains drawn from one sample of a study of patients and donors after allogeneic stem cell transplantation. TCRdb recomputed calls from the RT-PCR reads with MiXCR, one row per CDR3 protein. The table records 410,000 or so distinct CDR3 sequences, roughly 17% of them present only once. Material: blood, either unsorted or a sorted T cell fraction (not recorded which). Receptors were obtained from a human donor who was either an allogeneic HSCT recipient or a stem cell or donor lymphocyte infusion donor (not recorded which). It is not recorded whose cells these are; they may come from a transplant donor. Both conserved end residues are part of each CDR3. The order of the fields is D gene, J gene, V gene, clone size, CDR3 protein, CDR3 DNA. D genes are given only for firm matches. Some rows mark clone size as missing; the rest say once, few, many or name a class of expanded clone.

D: NA
J: TRBJ2-2
V: TRBV7-9
size: NA
CDR3: CASTCRGNTGELFF
DNA: TGTGCCAGCACCTGCAGAGGGAACACCGGGGAGCTGTTTTTT

D: TRBD1
J: TRBJ1-2
V: TRBV4-3
size: few
CDR3: CASSLISPTGRSNYGYTF
DNA: TGCGCCAGCAGCCTAATTAGCCCGACAGGGCGCTCCAACTATGGCTACACCTTC

D: NA
J: TRBJ1-2
V: TRBV20-1
size: NA
CDR3: CSATPLVGREHGYTF
DNA: TGCAGTGCTACACCCCTCGTTGGCAGGGAGCATGGCTACACCTTC

D: NA
J: TRBJ2-5
V: TRBV12-3/TRBV12-4
size: few
CDR3: CASSSPRETQYF
DNA: TGTGCCAGCAGCTCCCCCCGAGAGACCCAGTACTTC

D: NA
J: TRBJ1-2
V: TRBV4-3
size: NA
CDR3: CASSQDGRTGYGYTF
DNA: TGCGCCAGCAGCCAAGATGGAAGAACGGGCTATGGCTACACCTTC

D: TRBD2
J: TRBJ2-1
V: TRBV4-2
size: NA
CDR3: CASSLRPEGLAGGSYNEQFF
DNA: TGTGCCAGCAGCCTCAGACCCGAGGGACTAGCGGGGGGGAGCTACAATGAGCAGTTCTTC

D: NA
J: TRBJ1-3
V: TRBV10-3
size: NA
CDR3: CAIADRQYGNTIYF
DNA: TGTGCCATCGCGGACCGACAGTATGGAAACACCATATATTTT

D: TRBD2
J: TRBJ2-1
V: TRBV12-3/TRBV12-4
size: NA
CDR3: CASIFRGRRPHLFF
DNA: TGTGCCAGCATATTCCGCGGGAGGAGACCACATTTATTCTTC

D: NA
J: TRBJ1-5
V: TRBV28
size: NA
CDR3: CASSFAGNNNQPQHF
DNA: TGTGCCAGCAGTTTCGCGGGAAATAACAATCAGCCCCAGCATTTT

D: NA
J: TRBJ1-1
V: TRBV3-1
size: NA
CDR3: CASSQDVGPGLVVEAFF
DNA: TGTGCCAGCAGCCAAGACGTGGGGCCGGGCCTGGTGGTTGAAGCTTTCTTT

D: NA
J: TRBJ2-7
V: TRBV5-1
size: NA
CDR3: CASGADNSYEQYF
DNA: TGCGCCAGCGGAGCGGACAATTCCTACGAGCAGTACTTC

D: NA
J: TRBJ1-1
V: TRBV11-2
size: NA
CDR3: CASSWWEGMNTEAFF
DNA: TGTGCCAGCAGCTGGTGGGAAGGGATGAACACTGAAGCTTTCTTT

D: TRBD2
J: TRBJ2-1
V: TRBV19
size: NA
CDR3: CASIRTSGTLNEQFF
DNA: TGTGCCAGTATCAGGACTAGCGGGACACTCAATGAGCAGTTCTTC

D: TRBD2
J: TRBJ2-1
V: TRBV12-3/TRBV12-4
size: many
CDR3: CASSRGGVAGRGYNEQFF
DNA: TGTGCCAGCAGCCGGGGGGGGGTAGCGGGAAGAGGCTACAATGAGCAGTTCTTC

D: NA
J: TRBJ1-1
V: TRBV4-3
size: NA
CDR3: CASSQERGLSTEAFF
DNA: TGCGCCAGCAGCCAAGAACGGGGTTTGAGCACTGAAGCTTTCTTT

D: NA
J: TRBJ2-7
V: TRBV5-1
size: NA
CDR3: CASSKTTGTHTYEQYF
DNA: TGCGCCAGCAGTAAAACAACCGGGACCCATACCTACGAGCAGTACTTC

D: TRBD1
J: TRBJ1-4
V: TRBV7-9
size: few
CDR3: CASSTGQGKGEKLFF
DNA: TGTGCCAGCAGCACGGGACAGGGGAAGGGAGAAAAACTGTTTTTT

D: NA
J: TRBJ2-5
V: TRBV7-8
size: NA
CDR3: CASSINTPGRGETQYF
DNA: TGTGCCAGCAGCATAAATACCCCAGGGCGAGGGGAGACCCAGTACTTC

D: TRBD2
J: TRBJ2-5
V: TRBV10-3
size: few
CDR3: CAISPRTSGKETQYF
DNA: TGTGCCATCAGCCCACGGACTAGCGGAAAAGAGACCCAGTACTTC

D: NA
J: TRBJ1-4
V: TRBV9
size: NA
CDR3: CASSPGGRGDEKLFF
DNA: TGTGCCAGCAGCCCCGGGGGCAGGGGTGATGAAAAACTGTTTTTT

D: NA
J: TRBJ2-7
V: TRBV29-1
size: NA
CDR3: CSVVKTGKGLREQYF
DNA: TGCAGCGTCGTCAAAACGGGAAAGGGGCTACGGGAGCAGTACTTC

D: TRBD2
J: TRBJ2-3
V: TRBV12-3/TRBV12-4
size: NA
CDR3: CASSSLAGGQEDTQYF
DNA: TGTGCCAGCAGTTCTCTAGCGGGGGGCCAGGAAGATACGCAGTATTTT

D: NA
J: TRBJ2-7
V: TRBV5-1
size: NA
CDR3: CASSLERSSYEQYF
DNA: TGCGCCAGCAGCTTGGAGAGGTCCTCCTACGAGCAGTACTTC

D: NA
J: TRBJ1-1
V: TRBV2
size: NA
CDR3: CASSEVAGAFF
DNA: TGTGCCAGCAGTGAAGTGGCAGGAGCTTTCTTT

D: NA
J: TRBJ2-1
V: TRBV12-5
size: few
CDR3: CASGSTLYNEQFF
DNA: TGTGCTAGTGGCTCGACCCTGTACAATGAGCAGTTCTTC

D: TRBD1
J: TRBJ2-7
V: TRBV6-2/TRBV6-3
size: few
CDR3: CARNYRDSNYEQYF
DNA: TGTGCCAGAAACTATAGGGACAGTAACTACGAGCAGTACTTC

D: NA
J: TRBJ1-5
V: TRBV7-8
size: few
CDR3: CASSLEQGLNQPQHF
DNA: TGTGCCAGCAGCTTAGAACAAGGTCTTAATCAGCCCCAGCATTTT

D: NA
J: TRBJ1-5
V: TRBV5-1
size: many
CDR3: CASSPRPRDSNQPQHF
DNA: TGCGCCAGCAGCCCAAGACCCAGGGATAGCAATCAGCCCCAGCATTTT

D: NA
J: TRBJ2-3
V: TRBV15
size: few
CDR3: CATSREGQLAKDTQYF
DNA: TGTGCCACCAGCAGAGAAGGTCAACTAGCAAAAGATACGCAGTATTTT

D: TRBD2
J: TRBJ2-1
V: TRBV29-1
size: many
CDR3: CSVEGRAGGFSYNEQFF
DNA: TGCAGCGTTGAAGGTAGAGCGGGAGGGTTCTCCTACAATGAGCAGTTCTTC

D: TRBD2
J: TRBJ2-3
V: TRBV15
size: few
CDR3: CATSRDLAGGPDTQYF
DNA: TGTGCCACCAGCAGAGATCTTGCGGGAGGGCCGGATACGCAGTATTTT

D: NA
J: TRBJ1-2
V: TRBV10-3
size: NA
CDR3: CANQATGANGYTF
DNA: TGTGCCAACCAGGCGACGGGGGCGAATGGCTACACCTTC

D: TRBD2
J: TRBJ2-5
V: TRBV29-1
size: NA
CDR3: CSASVRVPAGSQETQYF
DNA: TGCAGCGCCTCAGTCCGGGTGCCAGCGGGAAGCCAAGAGACCCAGTACTTC

D: NA
J: TRBJ2-1
V: TRBV7-3
size: few
CDR3: CASSPGAKPVHEQFF
DNA: TGTGCCAGCAGCCCGGGGGCAAAACCCGTCCATGAGCAGTTCTTC

D: NA
J: TRBJ2-1
V: TRBV9
size: many
CDR3: CASSVVSTGRFHEQFF
DNA: TGTGCCAGCAGCGTAGTTTCGACAGGGAGGTTTCACGAGCAGTTCTTC

D: TRBD2
J: TRBJ2-5
V: TRBV7-3
size: NA
CDR3: CASSPLAGVPWTQYF
DNA: TGTGCCAGCAGCCCGCTAGCGGGGGTTCCATGGACCCAGTACTTC

D: NA
J: TRBJ2-5
V: TRBV24-1
size: NA
CDR3: CATSEGAGFRQETQYF
DNA: TGTGCCACCAGTGAGGGGGCCGGTTTTAGGCAAGAGACCCAGTACTTC

D: NA
J: TRBJ1-1
V: TRBV6-2/TRBV6-3
size: few
CDR3: CASSSAGRGNTEAFF
DNA: TGTGCCAGCAGCTCGGCGGGCAGGGGGAACACTGAAGCTTTCTTT

D: NA
J: TRBJ2-3
V: TRBV6-1
size: NA
CDR3: CASTLGSRDTQYF
DNA: TGTGCCAGCACTTTGGGGAGTCGAGATACGCAGTATTTT

D: NA
J: TRBJ1-2
V: TRBV7-9
size: NA
CDR3: CASSYWAGPSPYGYTF
DNA: TGTGCCAGCAGCTATTGGGCGGGACCAAGTCCCTATGGCTACACCTTC

D: NA
J: TRBJ2-5
V: TRBV5-4
size: NA
CDR3: CASSVVTGRETQYF
DNA: TGTGCCAGCAGCGTAGTGACAGGGAGGGAGACCCAGTACTTC

D: NA
J: TRBJ1-2
V: TRBV20-1
size: few
CDR3: CSATLYTLGRGGYTF
DNA: TGCAGTGCTACGCTATATACGTTAGGCCGCGGTGGCTACACCTTC

D: NA
J: TRBJ1-1
V: TRBV10-3
size: NA
CDR3: CAISDWAGRRNTEAFF
DNA: TGTGCCATCAGTGATTGGGCCGGGAGAAGGAACACTGAAGCTTTCTTT

D: NA
J: TRBJ1-2
V: TRBV7-6
size: NA
CDR3: CASSPGVGGNYGYTF
DNA: TGTGCCAGCAGCCCAGGCGTGGGGGGTAACTATGGCTACACCTTC

D: NA
J: TRBJ2-7
V: TRBV27
size: few
CDR3: CASRAWGGEQYF
DNA: TGTGCCAGCAGAGCCTGGGGAGGCGAGCAGTACTTC

D: TRBD1
J: TRBJ1-5
V: TRBV20-1
size: few
CDR3: CSASWPTGGSQPQHF
DNA: TGCAGTGCTAGTTGGCCGACAGGGGGCAGCCAGCCCCAGCATTTT